The 26 T cell receptor beta chains reported below all come from one sample, sequenced in a study of blood T cells in healthy people across ages. Combining a sample-barcoded 5' primer with a J-beta primer mix, a second PCR ran for about 7 to 11 cycles. TCRdb fed the 5' RACE reads into MiXCR, producing one record per CDR3 protein. Found here are around 940,000 distinct CDR3 sequences, roughly half of them singletons; the top ten hold over 20%. The sample comprised blood. These receptors originate from a woman aged 55-69 years in good health.

The gene calls are TRBV4-3 and TRBJ1-5, with D possibly being TRBD1 (6 bases). V was shortened by 5 bases and J by 6 bases, with 14 bases between the two germline ends. The germline CDR1 and CDR2 sequences are LGHNA and YSLEER. The CDR3 runs 14 residues. The CDR3 is CASSYRQVGQPQHF. CDR3 nucleotide sequence: TGCGCCAGCAGCTACCGACAGGTAGGTCAGCCCCAGCATTTT.

The chain employs TRBV29-1 and TRBJ1-4; D is undetermined. From germline, CDR1 is SQVTM and CDR2 ANQGSEA. Trimming left V 6 bases short and J 6 bases short, with 11 bases between. The CDR3 has 12 residues. The CDR3 spells CSVQVYDEKLFF. The DNA for the CDR3 is TGCAGCGTCCAGGTGTATGATGAAAAACTGTTTTTT.

This rearrangement joins TRBV12-3 or TRBV12-4 to TRBJ2-4; D is unclear. V shed 3 bases and J shed 5 bases, with 11 bases lying between them. The CDR3 extends over 14 amino acids. The CDR3 loop is CASSFYVVQNIQYF. CDR3 DNA: TGTGCCAGCAGTTTCTATGTGGTTCAAAACATTCAGTACTTC.

This chain connects TRBV7-2 to TRBJ2-3; TRBD1 matches at 9 bases. CDR3 length equals 16 residues. V was clipped by 3 bases and J by 2 bases; unmatched bases: 6. Germline-derived CDR1 and CDR2 are SGHTA and FQGNSA. The CDR3 DNA is TGTGCCAGCAGCTTTCGGACAGGGGCGGTCACAGATACGCAGTATTTT. This translates into CASSFRTGAVTDTQYF. The variable domain in full, completed from reference TRBV7-2 and TRBJ2-3, reads GAGVSQSPSNKVTEKGKDVELRCDPISGHTALYWYRQSLGQGLEFLIYFQGNSAPDKSGLPSDRFSAERTGGSVSTLTIQRTQQEDSAVYLCASSFRTGAVTDTQYFGPGTRLTVL.

The chain recombines TRBV7-3 with TRBJ2-7, with D perhaps matching TRBD1 or TRBD2 (5 bases each). The CDR3 has 12 residues. The germline V and J ends were trimmed by 3 bases and 6 bases, with 9 bases remaining between them. Germline assignment: CDR1 SGHTA and CDR2 FQGTGA. DNA of the CDR3: TGTGCCAGCAGCTTGTATGGGGGCGAGCAGTACTTC. This sequence encodes CASSLYGGEQYF.

This chain links TRBV28 with TRBJ2-5; tentative D call: TRBD1 (6 bases). There are 11 residues in the CDR3. V was trimmed by 6 bases and J by 11 bases, leaving 13 bases between them. Germline V gene lookup returns CDR1 MDHEN and CDR2 SYDVKM. CDR3 region: CASRIEGEQYF. The CDR3 DNA sequence: TGTGCCAGCAGGATCGAGGGGGAGCAGTACTTC.

This clonotype showed up just a few times. CDR3 bases: TGTGCCAGCAGTCAGGAGGCAGATACGCAGTATTTT. Translated: CASSQEADTQYF. The V gene is TRBV7-2, the J gene TRBJ2-3; TRBD2 might be the D (5 bases). Looked up from germline, CDR1 is SGHTA and CDR2 is FQGNSA. The CDR3 covers 12 residues. Trimming shortened V by 6 bases and J by 4 bases, and 8 bases separated the two germline ends.

The V and J genes are TRBV11-1 and TRBJ1-2; D unresolved. V lost 5 bases and J 3 bases, leaving 13 bases between the germline ends. Germline CDR1 reads SGHAT; CDR2 reads FQDESV (reference sequence). The CDR3 totals 14 residues. The CDR3 reads CASSARGRYYGYTF. The CDR3 nucleotides are TGTGCCAGCAGCGCGAGAGGACGTTACTATGGCTACACCTTC.

This clonotype was seen only a few times. The rearrangement links TRBV14 to TRBJ2-5; the D gene could be TRBD1 or TRBD2 (5 bases each). Trimming left V 4 bases short and J 5 bases short, with 14 bases between. Looked up from germline, CDR1 is SGHDN and CDR2 is FVKESK. The CDR3 is made up of 14 amino acids. The CDR3 region has the DNA TGTGCCAGCAGCCCCGGGACGATTCGCGAGACCCAGTACTTC. Translating it yields CASSPGTIRETQYF.

J is TRBJ2-7 and V is TRBV3-1; D not resolved. V lost 0 bases to trimming and J lost 0 bases, with 6 bases between them. Germline V gene lookup returns CDR1 LGHDT and CDR2 YNNKEL (reference sequence). This CDR3 has 14 residues. The CDR3 sequence is CASSQEAYSYEQYF. The CDR3 nucleotides read TGTGCCAGCAGCCAAGAAGCCTACTCCTACGAGCAGTACTTC.

The CDR3 loop reads CSVERDEETDTQYF. CDR3 DNA sequence: TGCAGTGTGGAGCGGGACGAGGAAACAGATACGCAGTATTTT. The rearrangement uses TRBV20-1 and TRBJ2-3, with 7 nucleotides matching TRBD2. Germline V gene lookup returns CDR1 DFQATT and CDR2 SNEGSKA (reference sequence). This CDR3 contains 14 residues. Trimming removed 7 bases from V and 3 bases from J; junction bases left unmatched: 10.

This clonotype was found a few times. V is TRBV12-3 or TRBV12-4 and J is TRBJ1-1, with TRBD1 matching 11 bases. With 8 bases clipped from V and 3 bases from J, the junction kept 8 bases outside the gene matches. The CDR3 sequence is 15 residues long. Here the CDR3 DNA reads TGTGCCAGCTTCCGGGACAGGGGGAGGCACACTGAAGCTTTCTTT. This encodes CASFRDRGRHTEAFF.

This clonotype was detected only a few times. The chain recombines TRBV7-8 with TRBJ1-4, with 10 bases identical to TRBD1. The CDR3 is 15 amino acids. The trim removed 5 bases at V and 6 bases at J, leaving 6 bases unmatched. The germline gives CDR1 SGHVS, CDR2 FQNEAQ. The CDR3 DNA follows: TGTGCCAGCAGCGGATCGACAGGGGGCGATGAAAAACTGTTTTTT. Protein sequence: CASSGSTGGDEKLFF.

V is TRBV29-1 and J is TRBJ2-3, with a weak D call TRBD2 (8 bases). Per germline, CDR1 SQVTM and CDR2 ANQGSEA. V was cut by 4 bases and J by 3 bases, with 23 bases left in between. This CDR3 is built from 17 residues. The CDR3 DNA sequence: TGCAGCGTTGCGGGGACCCGGGAGGGCAGGGGGACAGATACGCAGTATTTT. Protein: CSVAGTREGRGTDTQYF.

The chain joins TRBV7-9 to TRBJ2-7; 8 nucleotides line up with TRBD2. The CDR3 runs to 15 residues. From germline, CDR1 is SEHNR and CDR2 FQNEAQ (reference sequence). V shed 4 bases and J 1 base; nucleotides not matched to a gene: 6. CDR3 loop: CASSSRGGPSYEQYF. The CDR3 DNA sequence: TGTGCCAGCAGCTCCCGGGGGGGCCCGTCCTACGAGCAGTACTTC.

The V gene is TRBV7-3, the J gene TRBJ2-3, with 12 bases matching TRBD2. The CDR3 spans 19 residues. The V segment lost 0 bases and the J segment 4 bases; nucleotides outside the gene matches: 11. Germline V lookup: CDR1 SGHTA, CDR2 FQGTGA. CDR3 loop: CASSLTPASGRARADTQYF. The CDR3 nucleotides are TGTGCCAGCAGCTTAACTCCGGCTAGCGGGAGGGCCCGGGCAGATACGCAGTATTTT.

V gene TRBV6-5 combines with J gene TRBJ2-2, with unresolved D. This CDR3 is built from 15 residues. The V gene's germline CDR1 is MNHEY and CDR2 SVGAGI. V lost 6 bases and J 1 base, leaving 12 bases between the germline ends. The CDR3 DNA reads TGTGCCAGCAGGACTGCTGGATGGAACACCGGGGAGCTGTTTTTT. It yields the protein CASRTAGWNTGELFF.

In its sample, this clonotype was seen a few times. V gene TRBV12-3 or TRBV12-4 combines with J gene TRBJ2-5; D gene ambiguous. V lost 3 bases and J lost 1, with 12 bases in between. The CDR3 contains 15 residues. CDR3 region: CASSFRARVQETQYF. CDR3 nucleotide sequence: TGTGCCAGCAGTTTTAGGGCCCGGGTCCAAGAGACCCAGTACTTC.

This clonotype showed up just a few times. The gene calls are TRBV29-1 and TRBJ1-4, with 9 bases that match TRBD1. The CDR3 totals 12 residues. CDR1 is SQVTM, CDR2 ANQGSEA, per germline. Trimming cost V 7 bases and J 7 bases; bases outside gene matches: 4. The CDR3: CSAGQGFEKLFF. In nucleotides, the CDR3 is TGCAGCGCCGGACAGGGGTTTGAAAAACTGTTTTTT. The full variable domain, in which reference TRBV29-1 and TRBJ1-4 provide the parts outside the CDR3, is SAVISQKPSRDICQRGTSLTIQCQVDSQVTMMFWYRQQPGQSLTLIATANQGSEATYESGFVIDKFPISRPNLTFSTLTVSNMSPEDSSIYLCSAGQGFEKLFFGSGTQLSVL.

This clonotype has only a few counts. V usage is TRBV21-1 and J usage is TRBJ2-7; the D call of TRBD2 is as the table states it, not checked on the DNA. TRBV21-1 is a pseudogene. The CDR3 is 18 amino acids. The CDR3 loop reads CASSKGGTSGYSSYEQYF. DNA for the CDR3: TGTGCCAGCAGCAAAGGGGGGACTAGCGGCTACAGCTCCTACGAGCAGTACTTC.

The chain combines TRBV9 with TRBJ1-5, with D perhaps matching TRBD1 (6 bases). Germline values: CDR1 SGDLS, CDR2 YYNGEE. The CDR3 is made up of 15 amino acids. V lost 0 bases and J 6 bases, leaving 13 bases between the germline ends. The CDR3 loop is CASSVDGRTAQPQHF. CDR3 sequence (DNA): TGTGCCAGCAGCGTAGACGGGAGGACAGCTCAGCCCCAGCATTTT.

The chain uses TRBV20-1 and TRBJ2-5, with a tentative D call TRBD1 (6 bases). V was cut by 3 bases and J by 3 bases, with 14 bases left in between. The germline CDR1 and CDR2 sequences are DFQATT and SNEGSKA (reference sequence). The CDR3 is made up of 14 amino acids. The CDR3 DNA is TGCAGTGCTAGGCAGACAGGTCTTAAAGAGACCCAGTACTTC. This sequence encodes CSARQTGLKETQYF.

The chain recombines TRBV3-1 with TRBJ1-2; D is unclear. The CDR3 runs 13 residues. Germline V lookup: CDR1 LGHDT, CDR2 YNNKEL (reference sequence). V lost 0 bases, J lost 5 bases, and 7 bases lay in between. DNA of the CDR3: TGTGCCAGCAGCCAAGATCAGTTTTATGGCTACACCTTC. Translation gives CASSQDQFYGYTF.

This sequence joins TRBV29-1 and TRBJ2-1, with 11 bases fitting TRBD2. CDR1 is SQVTM, CDR2 ANQGSEA, per germline. Trimming cost V 7 bases and J 4 bases; bases outside gene matches: 6. The CDR3 has 14 amino acids. In DNA, the CDR3 is TGCAGCGCGTGGACTAGCGGGCGTTACAATGAGCAGTTCTTC. As protein: CSAWTSGRYNEQFF.

This clonotype was seen a single time. The rearrangement links TRBV29-1 to TRBJ2-5, with 10 bases that match TRBD1. The CDR3 length is 13 residues. The germline V gene has CDR1 SQVTM and CDR2 ANQGSEA. With V trimmed by 6 bases and J by 11 bases, 12 bases remained unmatched. This chain's CDR3 is CSVVRDRGNEQYF. The DNA for the CDR3 is TGCAGCGTAGTCCGGGACAGGGGCAATGAGCAGTACTTC.

This clonotype was seen more than once but under ten times. This chain uses TRBV4-1 with TRBJ2-5; 7 bases are shared with TRBD1. The CDR3 extends over 13 amino acids. Germline V gene sequence: CDR1 MGHRA, CDR2 YSYEKL. The V and J ends lost 7 bases and 5 bases, in that order; junction bases with no gene match: 7. Written as DNA, the CDR3 is TGCGCCAGCACCGACAGGGATTTGGAGACCCAGTACTTC. This encodes CASTDRDLETQYF.